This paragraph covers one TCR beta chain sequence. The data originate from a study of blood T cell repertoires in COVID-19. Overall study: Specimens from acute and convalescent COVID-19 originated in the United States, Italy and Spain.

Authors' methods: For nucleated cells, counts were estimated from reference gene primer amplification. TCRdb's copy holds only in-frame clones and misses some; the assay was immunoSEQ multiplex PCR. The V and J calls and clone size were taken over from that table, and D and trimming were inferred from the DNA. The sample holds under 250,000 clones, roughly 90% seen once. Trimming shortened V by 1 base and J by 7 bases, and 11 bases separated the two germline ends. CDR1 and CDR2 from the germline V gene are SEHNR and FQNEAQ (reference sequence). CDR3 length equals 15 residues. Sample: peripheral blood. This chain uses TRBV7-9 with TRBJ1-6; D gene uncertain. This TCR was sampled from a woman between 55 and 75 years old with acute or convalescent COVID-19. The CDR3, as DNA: TGTGCCAGCAGCTTAGTGGGCGCTGGGAATTCACCCCTCCACTTT. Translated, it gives CASSLVGAGNSPLHF.